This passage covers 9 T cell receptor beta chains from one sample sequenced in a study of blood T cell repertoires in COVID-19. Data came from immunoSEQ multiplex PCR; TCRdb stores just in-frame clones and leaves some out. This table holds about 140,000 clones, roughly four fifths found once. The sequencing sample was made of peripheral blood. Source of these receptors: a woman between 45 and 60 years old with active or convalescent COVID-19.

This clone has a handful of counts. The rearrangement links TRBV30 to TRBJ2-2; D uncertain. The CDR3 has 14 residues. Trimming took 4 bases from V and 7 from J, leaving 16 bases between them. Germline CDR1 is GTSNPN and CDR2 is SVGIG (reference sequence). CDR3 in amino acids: CAWNSLSIFGELFF. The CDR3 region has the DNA TGTGCCTGGAATTCCCTATCTATTTTCGGGGAGCTGTTTTTT.

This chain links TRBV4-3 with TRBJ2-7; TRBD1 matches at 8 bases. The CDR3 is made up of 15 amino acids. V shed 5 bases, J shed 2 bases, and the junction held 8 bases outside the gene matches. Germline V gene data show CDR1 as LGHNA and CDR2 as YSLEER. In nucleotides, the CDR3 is TGCGCCAGCAGCGAGACAGGACAGGGTCCCTACGAGCAGTACTTC. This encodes CASSETGQGPYEQYF.

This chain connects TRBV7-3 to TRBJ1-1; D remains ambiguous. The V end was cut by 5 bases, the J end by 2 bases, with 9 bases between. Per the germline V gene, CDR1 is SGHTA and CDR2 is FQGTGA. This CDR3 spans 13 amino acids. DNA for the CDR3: TGTGCCAGCAGCCAAAACATAAACACTGAAGCTTTCTTT. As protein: CASSQNINTEAFF.

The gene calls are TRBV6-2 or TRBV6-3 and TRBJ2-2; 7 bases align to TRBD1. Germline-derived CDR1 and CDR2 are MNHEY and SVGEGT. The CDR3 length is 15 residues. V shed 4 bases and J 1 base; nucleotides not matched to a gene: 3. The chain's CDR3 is CASSWDSLNTGELFF. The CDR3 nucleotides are TGTGCCAGCAGTTGGGACAGCTTGAACACCGGGGAGCTGTTTTTT.

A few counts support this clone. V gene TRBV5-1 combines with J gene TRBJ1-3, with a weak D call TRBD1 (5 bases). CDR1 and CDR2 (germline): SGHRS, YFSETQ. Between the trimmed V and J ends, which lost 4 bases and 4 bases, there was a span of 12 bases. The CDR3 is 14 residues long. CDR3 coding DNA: TGCGCCAGCAGCATCCAGGGATCCGGAAACACCATATATTTT. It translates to CASSIQGSGNTIYF.

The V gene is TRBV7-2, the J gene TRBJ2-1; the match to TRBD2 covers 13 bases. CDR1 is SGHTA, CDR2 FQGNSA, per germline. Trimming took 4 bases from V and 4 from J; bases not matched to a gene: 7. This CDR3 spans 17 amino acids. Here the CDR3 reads CASSSGLAGIVYNEQFF. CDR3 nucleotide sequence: TGTGCCAGCAGCTCGGGACTAGCGGGGATAGTGTACAATGAGCAGTTCTTC.

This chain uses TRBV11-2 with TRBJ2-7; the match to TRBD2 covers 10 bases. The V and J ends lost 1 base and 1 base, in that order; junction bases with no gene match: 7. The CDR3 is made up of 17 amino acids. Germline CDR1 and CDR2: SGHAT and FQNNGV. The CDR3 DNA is TGTGCCAGCAGCTTAGGAGGACTAGCGGATTCTTCCTACGAGCAGTACTTC. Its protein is CASSLGGLADSSYEQYF. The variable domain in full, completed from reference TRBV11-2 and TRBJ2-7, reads EAGVAQSPRYKIIEKRQSVAFWCNPISGHATLYWYQQILGQGPKLLIQFQNNGVVDDSQLPKDRFSAERLKGVDSTLKIQPAKLEDSAVYLCASSLGGLADSSYEQYFGPGTRLTVT.

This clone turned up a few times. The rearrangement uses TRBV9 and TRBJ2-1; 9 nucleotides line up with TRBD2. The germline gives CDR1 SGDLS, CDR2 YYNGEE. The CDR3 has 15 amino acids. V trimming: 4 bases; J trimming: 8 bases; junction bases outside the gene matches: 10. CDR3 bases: TGTGCCAGCAGCCGTGAGGGAGGCGGGAGGGATGAGCAGTTCTTC. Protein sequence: CASSREGGGRDEQFF.

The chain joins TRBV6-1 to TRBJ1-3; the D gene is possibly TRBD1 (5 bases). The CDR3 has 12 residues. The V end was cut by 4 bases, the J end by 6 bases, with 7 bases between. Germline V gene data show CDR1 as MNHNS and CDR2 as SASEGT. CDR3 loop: CASSGQINTIYF. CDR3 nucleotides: TGTGCCAGCAGTGGACAGATAAACACCATATATTTT.